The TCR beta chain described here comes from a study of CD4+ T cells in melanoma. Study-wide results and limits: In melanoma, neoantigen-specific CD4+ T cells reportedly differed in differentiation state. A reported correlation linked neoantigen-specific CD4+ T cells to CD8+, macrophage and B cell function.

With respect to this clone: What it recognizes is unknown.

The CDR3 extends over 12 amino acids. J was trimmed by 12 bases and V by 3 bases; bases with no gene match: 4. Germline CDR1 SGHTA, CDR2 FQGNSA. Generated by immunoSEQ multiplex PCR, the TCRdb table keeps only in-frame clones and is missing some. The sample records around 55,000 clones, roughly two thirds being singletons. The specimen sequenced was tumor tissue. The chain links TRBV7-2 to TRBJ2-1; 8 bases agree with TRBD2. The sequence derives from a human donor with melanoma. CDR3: CASSFLAGGQFF. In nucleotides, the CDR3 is TGTGCCAGCAGCTTTCTGGCGGGGGGGCAGTTCTTC.